Shown below are 27 T cell receptor beta chains from a single sample sequenced in a study of OX40 agonist ivuxolimab in advanced cancers. Only in-frame clones appear in the TCRdb table, and some are missing; sequencing was by immunoSEQ multiplex PCR. Of approximately 80,000 clones detected, less than 95% appear once; the ten largest clones hold approximately 0.3%. The sequencing used CD4+ or CD8+ T cells sorted from blood, collected in a trial of the OX40 agonist ivuxolimab. All receptors come from an adult with an advanced solid tumor such as melanoma, head and neck, liver or kidney cancer.

The gene calls are TRBV19 and TRBJ1-5, with a possible D match to TRBD1 (6 bases). This CDR3 has 15 amino acids. The germline V gene has CDR1 LNHDA and CDR2 SQIVND (reference sequence). V was pared by 3 bases and J by 1 base, with 10 bases between. The CDR3 region has the DNA TGTGCCAGTAGTATGGGGGGGGCAAGCAATCAGCCCCAGCATTTT. Protein sequence: CASSMGGASNQPQHF.

J is TRBJ1-1 and V is TRBV27; 7 bases are shared with TRBD1. V was clipped by 3 bases and J by 10 bases; unmatched bases: 17. CDR1 and CDR2 from the germline V gene are MNHEY and SMNVEV (reference sequence). CDR3 size: 16 residues. This chain's CDR3 is CASSFGPGTAGEGAFF. The CDR3 DNA is TGTGCCAGCAGTTTTGGCCCCGGGACAGCCGGCGAGGGAGCTTTCTTT.

J is TRBJ1-5 and V is TRBV5-1, with D tentatively TRBD1 (6 bases). The CDR3 contains 15 residues. Per the germline V gene, CDR1 is SGHRS and CDR2 is YFSETQ. The V gene lost 5 bases and the J gene lost 2 bases, with 14 bases spanning the gap. Here the CDR3 DNA reads TGCGCCAGCAGGGGGGGGCAAGGCGGCAATCAGCCCCAGCATTTT. Translating it yields CASRGGQGGNQPQHF.

The chain uses TRBV7-6 and TRBJ1-2; D remains ambiguous. CDR1 and CDR2 (germline): SGHVS, FNYEAQ. V was clipped by 1 base and J by 8 bases, with 5 bases between them. This CDR3 is built from 11 residues. CDR3 amino acids: CASSLGLGYTF. In DNA, the CDR3 is TGTGCCAGCAGCTTAGGGTTAGGCTACACCTTC. The full variable domain, rest sourced from reference TRBV7-6 and TRBJ1-2, is GAGVSQSPRYKVTKRGQDVALRCDPISGHVSLYWYRQALGQGPEFLTYFNYEAQQDKSGLPNDRFSAERPEGSISTLTIQRTEQRDSAMYRCASSLGLGYTFGSGTRLTVV.

The rearrangement joins TRBV5-1 to TRBJ2-5, with a weak D call TRBD1 (5 bases). The CDR3 loop spans 15 amino acids. Per the germline V gene, CDR1 is SGHRS and CDR2 is YFSETQ. V shed 0 bases and J shed 0 bases, with 9 bases lying between them. The CDR3 here is CASSLVAGYQETQYF. Written as DNA, the CDR3 is TGCGCCAGCAGCTTGGTTGCAGGGTACCAAGAGACCCAGTACTTC.

The chain recombines TRBV6-1 with TRBJ2-1; 11 nucleotides agree with TRBD1. The V and J ends lost 0 bases and 7 bases, in that order; junction bases with no gene match: 8. CDR1 and CDR2 (germline): MNHNS, SASEGT. The CDR3 is 17 residues long. The CDR3 loop reads CASSEASPGTGGNEQFF. The CDR3 DNA sequence: TGTGCCAGCAGTGAAGCTAGCCCGGGGACAGGGGGTAATGAGCAGTTCTTC.

The V and J genes are TRBV5-1 and TRBJ2-1; perhaps TRBD1 as D (6 bases). This CDR3 is 15 amino acids long. Germline V gene lookup returns CDR1 SGHRS and CDR2 YFSETQ. Trimming shortened V by 3 bases and J by 2 bases, and 12 bases separated the two germline ends. The CDR3 is CASSSTGSPYNEQFF. The CDR3, as DNA: TGCGCCAGCAGCTCTACAGGGTCTCCCTACAATGAGCAGTTCTTC.

To note about this clone: Other DNA sequences in the sample encode the same CDR3. The chain employs TRBV19 and TRBJ1-5, with D unresolved. Trimming took 7 bases from V and 1 from J, leaving 5 bases between them. The CDR3 is 12 residues long. Germline V gene data show CDR1 as LNHDA and CDR2 as SQIVND (reference sequence). The CDR3 loop reads CASTWSNQPQHF. CDR3 DNA sequence: TGTGCCAGTACCTGGAGCAATCAGCCCCAGCATTTT.

The rearrangement joins TRBV28 to TRBJ2-7; 10 bases agree with TRBD2. The CDR3 covers 19 residues. The V and J ends lost 3 bases and 4 bases, in that order; junction bases with no gene match: 18. Germline-derived CDR1 and CDR2 are MDHEN and SYDVKM. CDR3 in DNA: TGTGCCAGCAGTTTGGGGTGGAGTTGGGGTAGTAGCGGGGGGTACGAGCAGTACGTC. This gives the protein CASSLGWSWGSSGGYEQYV.

This clone was observed once. CDR3 nucleotide sequence: TGTGCCAGCAGTTTATCGTCAGGGCTTCTAAGCAATCAGCCCCAGCATTTT. Protein: CASSLSSGLLSNQPQHF. The V and J genes are TRBV27 and TRBJ1-5; a possible D gene is TRBD1 (5 bases). Germline CDR1 is MNHEY and CDR2 is SMNVEV (reference sequence). V was pared by 0 bases and J by 1 base, with 13 bases between. The CDR3 is made up of 17 amino acids.

V usage is TRBV7-9 and J usage is TRBJ2-7, with D perhaps matching TRBD1 (5 bases). Between the trimmed V and J ends, which lost 2 bases and 7 bases, there was a span of 12 bases. Germline V lookup: CDR1 SEHNR, CDR2 FQNEAQ (reference sequence). The CDR3 consists of 13 residues. Here the CDR3 DNA reads TGTGCCAGCAGCTTAATAGGGGCGAGGGAGCAGTACGTC. It yields the protein CASSLIGAREQYV.

This chain links TRBV27 with TRBJ1-1, with 7 bases aligning to TRBD1. This CDR3 spans 14 amino acids. V gave up 4 bases and J gave up 2 bases; unmatched junction bases: 4. Germline-derived CDR1 and CDR2 are MNHEY and SMNVEV (reference sequence). The CDR3 region has the DNA TGTGCCAGCAGTTCATCAGGGGGTAACACTGAAGCTTTCTTT. Translation gives CASSSSGGNTEAFF.

The chain employs TRBV2 and TRBJ1-5; D is possibly TRBD1 (5 bases). Trimming removed 6 bases from V and 7 bases from J, with 19 bases in between. Germline lookup yields CDR1 SNHLY and CDR2 FYNNEI. The CDR3 covers 15 residues. The CDR3 region is CASSDETAGYQPQHF. The CDR3 region has the DNA TGTGCCAGCAGCGATGAGACAGCGGGCTACCAGCCCCAGCATTTT. The whole variable domain, remainder taken from reference TRBV2 and TRBJ1-5, is EPEVTQTPSHQVTQMGQEVILRCVPISNHLYFYWYRQILGQKVEFLVSFYNNEISEKSEIFDDQFSVERPDGSNFTLKIRSTKLEDSAMYFCASSDETAGYQPQHFGDGTRLSIL.

The chain couples TRBV19 to TRBJ2-2; D is perhaps TRBD2 (5 bases). V gave up 11 bases and J gave up 3 bases, with 16 bases separating them. CDR1 and CDR2 (germline): LNHDA, SQIVND (reference sequence). The CDR3 runs to 14 residues. CDR3 sequence (DNA): TGTGCCTCATTCTCCGGGGTTTACACCGGGGAGCTGTTTTTT. This translates into CASFSGVYTGELFF.

The rearrangement links TRBV5-1 to TRBJ1-3; 8 nucleotides match TRBD1. The length of the CDR3 is 16 residues. The trim removed 4 bases at V and 0 bases at J, leaving 6 bases unmatched. Looked up from germline, CDR1 is SGHRS and CDR2 is YFSETQ. The CDR3 loop reads CASSARTGISGNTIYF. The CDR3 DNA reads TGCGCCAGCAGCGCTAGGACAGGGATCTCTGGAAACACCATATATTTT.

This chain uses TRBV29-1 with TRBJ1-2; no firm D call. The V and J ends lost 2 bases and 2 bases respectively, with 9 bases between them. The length of the CDR3 is 13 residues. Germline assignment: CDR1 SQVTM and CDR2 ANQGSEA. As DNA, the CDR3 is TGCAGCGTTGAAAACGCGACCAACTATGGCTACACCTTC. Translated: CSVENATNYGYTF. Drawing the rest from reference TRBV29-1 and TRBJ1-2, the complete variable domain is SAVISQKPSRDICQRGTSLTIQCQVDSQVTMMFWYRQQPGQSLTLIATANQGSEATYESGFVIDKFPISRPNLTFSTLTVSNMSPEDSSIYLCSVENATNYGYTFGSGTRLTVV.

This chain uses TRBV5-1 with TRBJ2-3; D is uncertain. V was shortened by 4 bases and J by 0 bases, with 12 bases between the two germline ends. Per the germline V gene, CDR1 is SGHRS and CDR2 is YFSETQ. This CDR3 comprises 15 residues. CDR3 coding DNA: TGCGCCAGCAGCCCCGGGCCAGTTAGCACAGATACGCAGTATTTT. Translating gives CASSPGPVSTDTQYF.

V gene TRBV6-5 combines with J gene TRBJ2-7, with 7 bases lining up with TRBD2. CDR1 and CDR2 (germline): MNHEY, SVGAGI. J was trimmed by 2 bases and V by 2 bases; bases with no gene match: 3. There are 14 residues in the CDR3. DNA of the CDR3: TGTGCCAGCAGTTACGGGGGGGTTGCCTACGAGCAGTACTTC. This translates into CASSYGGVAYEQYF.

The rearrangement uses TRBV19 and TRBJ1-2; D gene uncertain. V was trimmed by 6 bases and J by 4 bases, leaving 6 bases between them. CDR1 and CDR2 from the germline V gene are LNHDA and SQIVND (reference sequence). CDR3 length: 11 residues. This CDR3 reads CASRTFYGYTF. CDR3 sequence (DNA): TGTGCCAGTAGGACGTTCTATGGCTACACCTTC.

The rearrangement links TRBV10-1 to TRBJ1-1, with D maybe TRBD1 (6 bases). In germline, CDR1 is WNHNN, CDR2 SYGVQD (reference sequence). V lost 1 base and J lost 4, with 16 bases in between. The CDR3 runs 16 residues. The CDR3: CASSEFVGGGRTEAFF. As DNA, the CDR3 is TGCGCCAGCAGTGAGTTTGTGGGGGGGGGCCGCACTGAAGCTTTCTTT.

The chain couples TRBV4-1 to TRBJ1-1, with D perhaps matching TRBD1 (6 bases). CDR1 and CDR2 (germline): MGHRA, YSYEKL. V lost 4 bases to trimming and J lost 0 bases, with 15 bases between them. The CDR3 covers 16 residues. The CDR3 is CASSPRGGTMNTEAFF. CDR3 DNA: TGCGCCAGCAGCCCCCGGGGAGGGACAATGAACACTGAAGCTTTCTTT.

With regard to this clone: One end of the junction does not line up with germline, which may come from a read error. This rearrangement joins TRBV7-7 to TRBJ2-3, with 12 bases matching TRBD1. This CDR3 is built from 15 residues. Germline CDR1 is SSHAT and CDR2 is FNYEAQ (reference sequence). CDR3 residues: CASSPGTGGPDTQYF. For the CDR3, the DNA is TGTGCTAGCAGCCCCGGGACAGGGGGCCCAGATACGCAGTATTTT.

The chain carries TRBV15 and TRBJ1-1; D is undetermined. Looked up from germline, CDR1 is LNHNV and CDR2 is YYDKDF (reference sequence). V lost 0 bases and J lost 0, with 5 bases in between. The length of the CDR3 is 14 residues. The CDR3 DNA sequence: TGTGCCACCAGCAGAGATGAGATGAACACTGAAGCTTTCTTT. Its translation: CATSRDEMNTEAFF.

This chain links TRBV10-3 with TRBJ2-7; D uncertain. Germline CDR1 and CDR2: ENHRY and SYGVKD. The CDR3 sequence is 12 residues long. The DNA of the CDR3 is TGTGCATCCGGTCCCATCTCCTACGAGCAGTACTTC. It is translated as CASGPISYEQYF.

The chain couples TRBV11-2 to TRBJ1-3; 8 bases line up with TRBD1. This CDR3 comprises 14 residues. V shed 4 bases, J shed 6 bases, and the junction held 5 bases outside the gene matches. The germline CDR1 and CDR2 sequences are SGHAT and FQNNGV. Written as DNA, the CDR3 is TGTGCCAGCAGCTCCGGACAGGGCCAAAACACCATATATTTT. It translates to CASSSGQGQNTIYF. Filled out from reference TRBV11-2 and TRBJ1-3, the complete variable domain reads EAGVAQSPRYKIIEKRQSVAFWCNPISGHATLYWYQQILGQGPKLLIQFQNNGVVDDSQLPKDRFSAERLKGVDSTLKIQPAKLEDSAVYLCASSSGQGQNTIYFGEGSWLTVV.

J is TRBJ2-2 and V is TRBV7-2; 7 bases are shared with TRBD2. Germline CDR1 SGHTA, CDR2 FQGNSA. This CDR3 is built from 17 residues. Germline trimming cut 1 base from V and 7 bases from J; bases unmatched to any gene: 12. The CDR3 loop reads CASSLGGGQLRIGELFF. CDR3 bases: TGTGCCAGCAGCTTAGGCGGGGGTCAACTACGGATCGGGGAGCTGTTTTTT.

This chain joins TRBV2 and TRBJ2-7; maybe TRBD1 (6 bases). Germline V gene sequence: CDR1 SNHLY, CDR2 FYNNEI. V was shortened by 4 bases and J by 4 bases, with 8 bases between the two germline ends. The CDR3 contains 12 residues. Written as DNA, the CDR3 is TGTGCCAGCAGTGCGAGGGGGTACGAGCAGTACGTC. This gives the protein CASSARGYEQYV.